Listed below are T cell receptor beta chains from one sample, sequenced in a study of CD8+CD57+ T cells in acquired aplastic anemia. TCRdb redid the calling of the reads with MiXCR, one entry per CDR3 protein. The sample lists under 200,000 distinct CDR3 sequences; under 55% were seen once. The specimen sequenced was sorted CD4+, CD8+, or CD8+CD57+ T cells (not recorded which) from PBMCs. All receptors come from a human donor with aplastic anemia. Both conserved end residues are part of each CDR3. Each record gives: V gene, J gene, clone size, D gene, CDR3 protein, CDR3 DNA. A D gene is named only where the DNA matches it firmly. Clone size is given for some rows only: seen once, a few or many times, or a class if the clone is expanded.

V gene: TRBV20-1; J gene: TRBJ1-6; clone size: few; D gene: TRBD1; CDR3 protein: CSASQDRVSPLHF; CDR3 DNA: TGCAGTGCTAGCCAGGACAGGGTCTCACCCCTCCACTTT
V gene: TRBV10-3; J gene: TRBJ1-5; clone size: -; D gene: -; CDR3 protein: CAISPTTPGNQPQHF; CDR3 DNA: TGTGCCATCAGCCCCACGACCCCGGGCAATCAGCCCCAGCATTTT
V gene: TRBV5-1; J gene: TRBJ2-1; clone size: few; D gene: TRBD2; CDR3 protein: CASSSLAGGGNEQFF; CDR3 DNA: TGCGCCAGCAGCTCCCTAGCGGGAGGCGGTAATGAGCAGTTCTTC
V gene: TRBV19; J gene: TRBJ2-5; clone size: many; D gene: TRBD2; CDR3 protein: CASSIGWGGETQYF; CDR3 DNA: TGTGCCAGTAGTATTGGCTGGGGGGGAGAGACCCAGTACTTC
V gene: TRBV29-1; J gene: TRBJ2-5; clone size: many; D gene: TRBD1; CDR3 protein: CSVDAPDRAETQYF; CDR3 DNA: TGCAGCGTTGACGCTCCTGACAGGGCCGAGACCCAGTACTTC
V gene: TRBV25-1; J gene: TRBJ2-1; clone size: -; D gene: TRBD2; CDR3 protein: CASSERASGDNEQFF; CDR3 DNA: TGTGCCAGCAGTGAAAGGGCTAGCGGGGACAATGAGCAGTTCTTC
V gene: TRBV11-2; J gene: TRBJ2-2; clone size: -; D gene: -; CDR3 protein: CASTAYKVARLELFF; CDR3 DNA: TGTGCCAGCACCGCTTATAAGGTCGCGCGTTTGGAGCTGTTTTTT
V gene: TRBV28; J gene: TRBJ2-7; clone size: once; D gene: TRBD2; CDR3 protein: CAAGGKGSSYEQYF; CDR3 DNA: TGTGCCGCGGGGGGAAAGGGGTCTTCCTACGAGCAGTACTTC
V gene: TRBV10-3; J gene: TRBJ2-1; clone size: few; D gene: -; CDR3 protein: CAITDQTSRADNEQFF; CDR3 DNA: TGTGCCATCACCGACCAGACTAGTCGGGCGGACAATGAGCAGTTCTTC
V gene: TRBV29-1; J gene: TRBJ1-2; clone size: -; D gene: -; CDR3 protein: CSVDTSRGGGYTF; CDR3 DNA: TGCAGCGTTGATACCTCACGGGGTGGAGGCTACACCTTC
V gene: TRBV2; J gene: TRBJ1-5; clone size: many; D gene: -; CDR3 protein: CASSLRKGLGNQPQHF; CDR3 DNA: TGTGCCAGCAGTCTAAGGAAGGGGCTAGGGAATCAGCCCCAGCATTTT
V gene: TRBV6-1; J gene: TRBJ1-1; clone size: many; D gene: -; CDR3 protein: CASTPGGRNTEAFF; CDR3 DNA: TGTGCCAGCACCCCGGGGGGTAGGAACACTGAAGCTTTCTTT
V gene: TRBV6-1; J gene: TRBJ2-3; clone size: many; D gene: -; CDR3 protein: CASGAVSTDTQYF; CDR3 DNA: TGTGCCAGCGGGGCCGTGTCCACAGATACGCAGTATTTT
V gene: TRBV6-1; J gene: TRBJ2-1; clone size: many; D gene: -; CDR3 protein: CASSRSASNNEQFF; CDR3 DNA: TGTGCCAGCTCACGGTCAGCTAGTAACAATGAGCAGTTCTTC
V gene: TRBV19; J gene: TRBJ1-1; clone size: -; D gene: -; CDR3 protein: CASSIPRLGYTEAFF; CDR3 DNA: TGTGCCAGTAGTATCCCAAGGCTGGGGTACACTGAAGCTTTCTTT
V gene: TRBV11-1; J gene: TRBJ1-6; clone size: -; D gene: -; CDR3 protein: CASSLAETQVNSPLHF; CDR3 DNA: TGTGCCAGCAGCTTAGCGGAGACTCAAGTGAATTCACCCCTCCACTTT
V gene: TRBV29-1; J gene: TRBJ2-5; clone size: -; D gene: -; CDR3 protein: CSVEGGGNQETQYF; CDR3 DNA: TGCAGCGTTGAGGGGGGCGGCAATCAAGAGACCCAGTACTTC
V gene: TRBV11-2; J gene: TRBJ2-3; clone size: -; D gene: -; CDR3 protein: CASSGYRGFGTDTQYF; CDR3 DNA: TGTGCCAGCAGCGGTTACCGGGGTTTTGGCACAGATACGCAGTATTTT
V gene: TRBV15; J gene: TRBJ1-2; clone size: -; D gene: TRBD1; CDR3 protein: CATSDRTNYGYTF; CDR3 DNA: TGTGCCACGTCGGACAGGACTAACTATGGCTACACCTTC
V gene: TRBV5-8; J gene: TRBJ1-1; clone size: many; D gene: -; CDR3 protein: CASSLAWDTEAFF; CDR3 DNA: TGTGCCAGCAGCTTGGCCTGGGACACTGAAGCTTTCTTT
V gene: TRBV5-6; J gene: TRBJ2-1; clone size: -; D gene: TRBD1; CDR3 protein: CASSTIGQGNDEQFF; CDR3 DNA: TGTGCCAGCAGCACGATTGGACAGGGTAACGATGAGCAGTTCTTC
V gene: TRBV5-1; J gene: TRBJ2-1; clone size: -; D gene: -; CDR3 protein: CASSLDSRHNEQFF; CDR3 DNA: TGCGCCAGCAGCTTGGACAGCAGACACAATGAGCAGTTCTTC
V gene: TRBV14; J gene: TRBJ2-1; clone size: -; D gene: TRBD2; CDR3 protein: CASSQSSGGIGEQFF; CDR3 DNA: TGTGCCAGCAGCCAGTCTAGCGGGGGGATCGGTGAGCAGTTCTTC
V gene: TRBV29-1; J gene: TRBJ2-3; clone size: -; D gene: -; CDR3 protein: CSVTSTLSTDTQYF; CDR3 DNA: TGCAGCGTTACCTCGACACTTAGCACAGATACGCAGTATTTT
V gene: TRBV4-1; J gene: TRBJ2-5; clone size: -; D gene: -; CDR3 protein: CASSETSETQYF; CDR3 DNA: TGCGCCAGCAGCGAAACTAGCGAGACCCAGTACTTC
V gene: TRBV20-1; J gene: TRBJ2-6; clone size: few; D gene: -; CDR3 protein: CSAMGIGANVLTF; CDR3 DNA: TGCAGTGCTATGGGAATTGGGGCCAACGTCCTGACTTTC
V gene: TRBV5-1; J gene: TRBJ1-1; clone size: many; D gene: TRBD1; CDR3 protein: CASSQGGYTEAFF; CDR3 DNA: TGCGCCAGCAGCCAGGGGGGATACACTGAAGCTTTCTTT
V gene: TRBV19; J gene: TRBJ2-3; clone size: few; D gene: -; CDR3 protein: CASTPMGGTDTQYF; CDR3 DNA: TGTGCCAGTACCCCCATGGGGGGAACAGATACGCAGTATTTT
V gene: TRBV19; J gene: TRBJ1-2; clone size: once; D gene: -; CDR3 protein: CASSIEAIIEGYGYTF; CDR3 DNA: TGTGCCAGTAGTATAGAGGCAATAATCGAGGGCTATGGCTACACCTTC
V gene: TRBV10-3; J gene: TRBJ2-7; clone size: -; D gene: -; CDR3 protein: CAISVGGRGPYEQYF; CDR3 DNA: TGTGCCATCAGTGTTGGGGGCAGGGGCCCCTACGAGCAGTACTTC
V gene: TRBV19; J gene: TRBJ2-7; clone size: -; D gene: -; CDR3 protein: CASSRWGNEQYF; CDR3 DNA: TGTGCCAGTAGTAGATGGGGGAACGAGCAGTACTTC
V gene: TRBV7-9; J gene: TRBJ1-5; clone size: -; D gene: -; CDR3 protein: CASRDRVGQPQHF; CDR3 DNA: TGTGCCAGCAGAGACAGAGTGGGTCAGCCCCAGCATTTT
V gene: TRBV2; J gene: TRBJ2-2; clone size: -; D gene: -; CDR3 protein: CASTSMQDTGELFF; CDR3 DNA: TGTGCCAGCACCTCGATGCAGGACACCGGGGAGCTGTTTTTT
V gene: TRBV2; J gene: TRBJ1-4; clone size: many; D gene: -; CDR3 protein: CASGGNKLFF; CDR3 DNA: TGTGCCAGCGGGGGGAACAAACTGTTTTTT
V gene: TRBV2; J gene: TRBJ1-6; clone size: -; D gene: -; CDR3 protein: CASSDPSGGPNSPLHF; CDR3 DNA: TGTGCCAGCAGTGATCCGAGTGGGGGACCCAATTCACCCCTCCACTTT
V gene: TRBV10-3; J gene: TRBJ1-2; clone size: -; D gene: -; CDR3 protein: CASRTGPPDHGYTF; CDR3 DNA: TGTGCCAGCAGGACGGGCCCTCCTGACCATGGCTACACCTTC
V gene: TRBV4-1; J gene: TRBJ2-7; clone size: many; D gene: TRBD2; CDR3 protein: CASSQGVTGRAYEQYF; CDR3 DNA: TGCGCCAGCAGCCAAGGTGTTACCGGGAGGGCCTACGAGCAGTACTTC
V gene: TRBV5-1; J gene: TRBJ1-3; clone size: -; D gene: TRBD1; CDR3 protein: CASSSGTEGSPIYF; CDR3 DNA: TGCGCCAGCAGCTCTGGGACAGAGGGAAGTCCCATATATTTT
V gene: TRBV6-1; J gene: TRBJ2-7; clone size: -; D gene: TRBD2; CDR3 protein: CASSRTTSGVSSYEQYF; CDR3 DNA: TGTGCCAGCAGTCGGACGACTAGCGGGGTGAGCTCCTACGAGCAGTACTTC
V gene: TRBV5-5; J gene: TRBJ1-1; clone size: many; D gene: TRBD1; CDR3 protein: CASSRQGGDTEAFF; CDR3 DNA: TGTGCCAGCAGCCGACAGGGGGGGGACACTGAAGCTTTCTTT
V gene: TRBV6-1; J gene: TRBJ2-2; clone size: -; D gene: -; CDR3 protein: CASSPPGDTGELFF; CDR3 DNA: TGTGCCAGCAGCCCGCCCGGAGACACCGGGGAGCTGTTTTTT
V gene: TRBV24-1; J gene: TRBJ2-5; clone size: -; D gene: -; CDR3 protein: CATSDPVGGWETQYF; CDR3 DNA: TGTGCCACCAGTGACCCCGTGGGGGGTTGGGAGACCCAGTACTTC
V gene: TRBV20-1; J gene: TRBJ1-5; clone size: many; D gene: TRBD1; CDR3 protein: CSATKNGAGGQPQHF; CDR3 DNA: TGCAGTGCCACCAAAAACGGGGCAGGGGGACAGCCCCAGCATTTT
V gene: TRBV7-6; J gene: TRBJ1-1; clone size: -; D gene: -; CDR3 protein: CASSLPEGNTEAFF; CDR3 DNA: TGTGCCAGCAGCCTCCCAGAGGGCAACACTGAAGCTTTCTTT
V gene: TRBV20-1; J gene: TRBJ2-2; clone size: -; D gene: -; CDR3 protein: CSATPGAANTGELFF; CDR3 DNA: TGCAGTGCTACCCCCGGGGCGGCGAACACCGGGGAGCTGTTTTTT
V gene: TRBV3-1; J gene: TRBJ2-5; clone size: -; D gene: TRBD1; CDR3 protein: CASSQETGRSKTQYF; CDR3 DNA: TGTGCCAGCAGCCAAGAGACAGGGCGGAGTAAGACCCAGTACTTC
V gene: TRBV20-1; J gene: TRBJ1-2; clone size: -; D gene: TRBD1; CDR3 protein: CSTIQGVSGYTF; CDR3 DNA: TGCAGCACCATACAGGGGGTCAGTGGCTACACCTTC
V gene: TRBV6-2/TRBV6-3; J gene: TRBJ2-4; clone size: -; D gene: -; CDR3 protein: CASSYSRELAKNIQYF; CDR3 DNA: TGTGCCAGCAGTTACTCGAGGGAGTTAGCCAAAAACATTCAGTACTTC
V gene: TRBV9; J gene: TRBJ2-7; clone size: many; D gene: -; CDR3 protein: CASSVGPPGEQYF; CDR3 DNA: TGTGCCAGCAGCGTCGGTCCACCGGGGGAGCAGTACTTC
V gene: TRBV15; J gene: TRBJ1-1; clone size: many; D gene: -; CDR3 protein: CATSRFQGQGTEAFF; CDR3 DNA: TGTGCCACCAGCAGATTCCAGGGCCAGGGAACTGAAGCTTTCTTT
V gene: TRBV3-1; J gene: TRBJ2-3; clone size: -; D gene: -; CDR3 protein: CASSQVSTDTQYF; CDR3 DNA: TGTGCCAGCAGCCAGGTTAGCACAGATACGCAGTATTTT
V gene: TRBV2; J gene: TRBJ1-3; clone size: few; D gene: -; CDR3 protein: CASSQVSSGNTIYF; CDR3 DNA: TGTGCCAGCAGCCAAGTATCCTCTGGAAACACCATATATTTT
V gene: TRBV30; J gene: TRBJ2-7; clone size: -; D gene: -; CDR3 protein: CAWSGTGPSYYEQYF; CDR3 DNA: TGTGCCTGGAGTGGAACGGGACCCTCTTACTACGAGCAGTACTTC
V gene: TRBV3-1; J gene: TRBJ2-3; clone size: many; D gene: -; CDR3 protein: CASSLGKDTQYF; CDR3 DNA: TGTGCCAGCAGCCTAGGTAAAGATACGCAGTATTTT
V gene: TRBV2; J gene: TRBJ1-2; clone size: many; D gene: TRBD1; CDR3 protein: CASSSLEPGGYGYTF; CDR3 DNA: TGTGCCAGCAGCAGCCTGGAGCCAGGGGGCTATGGCTACACCTTC